The source of this TCR beta chain is a study of OX40 agonist ivuxolimab in advanced cancers. This table comes from immunoSEQ multiplex PCR, and its TCRdb copy is limited to in-frame clones, with some not included. This sample has 20,000 to 25,000 clones, with around four fifths found just once. The J segment lost 1 base and the V segment lost 3 bases, leaving 4 bases of the junction unmatched. Germline CDR1 and CDR2: MNHEY and SMNVEV (reference sequence). CDR3 size: 16 residues. Sequenced here: CD4+ or CD8+ T cells sorted from blood, sampled in a trial of the OX40 agonist ivuxolimab. This sequence originates from an adult with an advanced solid tumor such as melanoma, head and neck, liver or kidney cancer. The chain employs TRBV27 and TRBJ2-5, with TRBD2 matching over 11 bases. The chain's CDR3 is CASSFSSGGLQETQYF. In DNA form, the CDR3 reads TGTGCCAGCAGTTTTTCTAGCGGGGGGCTCCAAGAGACCCAGTACTTC.